The TCR beta chain described here comes from a study of response to subunit inactivated influenza vaccine. Germline-derived CDR1 and CDR2 are MNHEY and SVGAGI. Trimming stripped 2 bases from V and 5 bases from J, with 9 bases between. CDR3 length: 13 residues. TCRdb analysed the RT-PCR reads with MiXCR anew, one entry per CDR3 protein. There are around 570,000 distinct CDR3 sequences in the sample; 11% occur only once, and approximately 10% lies in the top ten. Study findings and constraints: New T cells are recruited in small numbers by each seasonal influenza vaccination, according to the authors' suggestion.

With regard to this clonotype: No antigen is known for it.

This sample was also put to use in a study of T cells expressing NK-cell markers. Per that study: A 5'RACE template switching approach incorporating UMIs was used to make TCR beta cDNA. Sorted CD3+CD56+NKG2C+, CD3+CD56+NKG2C- and CD3+CD56-NKG2C+ T cells provided the TCR beta repertoires. Within the sequenced cohort of eight donors, seven exhibited HCMV seropositivity and one was seronegative. Once again these clonotypes came out on top in the CD3+CD56-NKG2C+ fraction of several donors.

V and J are TRBV6-5 and TRBJ1-1, with D perhaps matching TRBD1 (5 bases). The sequence came from a man in his fifties or sixties who received an inactivated influenza vaccine. The sample in question was PBMCs from blood, obtained on the day of vaccination. CDR3 sequence reads: CASSYTRATEAFF. As DNA, the CDR3 is TGTGCCAGCAGTTACACCAGGGCAACTGAAGCTTTCTTT.